These 21 T cell receptor beta chains share one sample of origin, sequenced in a study of vaccination effects on CD4 cells after COVID-19. Assay used: immunoSEQ multiplex PCR; TCRdb lists only in-frame clones, some missing. The table shows roughly 41,000 clones, with over 65% occurring only once. Their antigens are not known. ViraFEST assay sequencing came after antigen-specific CD4+ T cells were expanded with viral peptide pools. The culture ran for roughly 10 days before CD4+ T cells were isolated. Vaccine recipients had no previous SARS-CoV-2 infection; their nucleocapsid antibodies were negative. Source: CD4+ T cells from PBMCs cultured with HCoV-OC43 spike peptides, taken before COVID-19 vaccination. Sample subset: HCoV-OC43 spike overlapping peptide pool stimulation. These receptors were collected from a human donor who received a COVID-19 vaccine.

The chain combines TRBV19 with TRBJ1-3, with D maybe TRBD1 (6 bases). The CDR3 length is 15 residues. V was cut by 3 bases and J by 3 bases, with 12 bases left in between. Germline CDR1 LNHDA, CDR2 SQIVND (reference sequence). This CDR3 reads CASSIVGAYGNTIYF. Written as DNA, the CDR3 is TGTGCCAGTAGTATTGTGGGGGCGTATGGAAACACCATATATTTT.

V usage is TRBV6-5 and J usage is TRBJ1-3; 7 nucleotides agree with TRBD1. Germline values: CDR1 MNHEY, CDR2 SVGAGI. V lost 8 bases and J lost 8; bases outside the gene matches: 9. This CDR3 has 13 amino acids. CDR3 nucleotide sequence: TGTGCCAGCCGGGACAGCTACCTGGACACCATATATTTT. This translates into CASRDSYLDTIYF.

This clone was seen only a few times. The J gene is TRBJ2-1, the V gene TRBV5-1, with 7 bases identical to TRBD1. The V segment lost 4 bases and the J segment 4 bases; nucleotides outside the gene matches: 11. Germline V gene lookup returns CDR1 SGHRS and CDR2 YFSETQ. There are 16 residues in the CDR3. The CDR3 DNA reads TGCGCCAGCAGCATGTCTTCCAGGGGGATGTACAATGAGCAGTTCTTC. Translated, it gives CASSMSSRGMYNEQFF.

The V and J genes are TRBV6-5 and TRBJ1-1, with D possibly TRBD1 on 6 matching bases. The ends were cut back, 0 bases at V and 6 bases at J, with 11 bases in the middle. The CDR3 has 14 amino acids. Germline assignment: CDR1 MNHEY and CDR2 SVGAGI. The CDR3: CASSYSRGRAEAFF. CDR3 sequence (DNA): TGTGCCAGCAGTTACTCGAGGGGGAGGGCTGAAGCTTTCTTT.

The chain is built from TRBV6-5 and TRBJ1-2, with D possibly being TRBD1 (6 bases). Germline V gene lookup returns CDR1 MNHEY and CDR2 SVGAGI. Trimming shortened V by 7 bases and J by 7 bases, and 10 bases separated the two germline ends. There are 11 residues in the CDR3. CDR3 in DNA: TGTGCCAGCACCTCAGGGGCTGGCTACACCTTC. Its protein is CASTSGAGYTF.

V is TRBV5-6 and J is TRBJ2-5, with D unclear. Germline CDR1 is SGHDT and CDR2 is YYEEEE. V lost 0 bases, J lost 2 bases, and 5 bases lay in between. The CDR3 consists of 13 residues. CDR3 protein: CASSLDEQETQYF. CDR3 coding DNA: TGTGCCAGCAGCTTGGACGAGCAAGAGACCCAGTACTTC.

The V and J genes are TRBV6-4 and TRBJ1-1; D uncertain. The germline CDR1 and CDR2 sequences are MRHNA and SNTAGT. The CDR3 runs to 13 residues. V lost 3 bases and J 2 bases, leaving 7 bases between the germline ends. CDR3 nucleotides: TGTGCCAGCAGTGAACGGGAAAACACTGAAGCTTTCTTT. It translates to CASSERENTEAFF.

The chain employs TRBV29-1 and TRBJ2-7; a possible D gene is TRBD1 (7 bases). The V end was cut by 4 bases, the J end by 4 bases, with 26 bases between. The CDR3 consists of 17 residues. Looked up from germline, CDR1 is SQVTM and CDR2 is ANQGSEA. Written as DNA, the CDR3 is TGCAGCGTTGTTGCGGGGACAGAACCGACACGCCGGTACGAGCAGTACTTC. Translation: CSVVAGTEPTRRYEQYF.

This clone was counted a single time. This chain uses TRBV7-9 with TRBJ1-1, with D possibly matching TRBD1 (6 bases). Germline V lookup: CDR1 SEHNR, CDR2 FQNEAQ (reference sequence). The CDR3 totals 17 residues. The ends were cut back, 3 bases at V and 0 bases at J, with 17 bases in the middle. CDR3 protein: CASSFDLRGDMNTEAFF. CDR3 in DNA: TGTGCCAGCAGCTTCGACCTCAGGGGAGACATGAACACTGAAGCTTTCTTT.

This clone appeared many times. The V gene is TRBV3-1 (or the pseudogene TRBV3-2), the J gene TRBJ2-7; 15 bases are shared with TRBD2. The germline gives CDR1 LGHDT, CDR2 YNNKEL (reference sequence). CDR3 size: 19 residues. J was trimmed by 2 bases and V by 4 bases; bases with no gene match: 12. The CDR3 here is CASSRKSPGLAGGAYEQYF. The CDR3, as DNA: TGTGCCAGCAGCCGCAAGTCCCCGGGACTAGCGGGGGGTGCCTACGAGCAGTACTTC.

The CDR3 spells CASSLVGSPGNTIYF. The CDR3 DNA follows: TGTGCCAGCAGCTTAGTCGGGAGTCCTGGAAACACCATATATTTT. The V call is TRBV11-2, the J call TRBJ1-3; D not certain. The germline V gene has CDR1 SGHAT and CDR2 FQNNGV. The CDR3 has 15 amino acids. Between the trimmed V and J ends, which lost 1 base and 2 bases, there was a span of 9 bases. Full variable domain (missing parts from reference TRBV11-2 and TRBJ1-3): EAGVAQSPRYKIIEKRQSVAFWCNPISGHATLYWYQQILGQGPKLLIQFQNNGVVDDSQLPKDRFSAERLKGVDSTLKIQPAKLEDSAVYLCASSLVGSPGNTIYFGEGSWLTVV.

The V call is TRBV29-1, the J call TRBJ1-2; 10 bases match TRBD1. The CDR3 loop spans 13 amino acids. CDR1 SQVTM and CDR2 ANQGSEA come from the germline V gene. With 5 bases clipped from V and 3 bases from J, the junction kept 3 bases outside the gene matches. The CDR3 sequence is CSVRTGGDYGYTF. CDR3 DNA: TGCAGCGTTCGGACAGGGGGAGACTATGGCTACACCTTC.

The rearrangement uses TRBV6-5 and TRBJ2-1, with 9 bases that match TRBD2. This CDR3 has 15 amino acids. Germline trimming cut 6 bases from V and 4 bases from J; bases unmatched to any gene: 7. CDR1 and CDR2 (germline): MNHEY, SVGAGI. CDR3 sequence reads: CASRGSGGRYNEQFF. In DNA form, the CDR3 reads TGTGCCAGCAGAGGGAGCGGGGGGAGGTACAATGAGCAGTTCTTC.

The rearrangement links TRBV2 to TRBJ1-1; TRBD1 agrees at 7 bases. J gave up 2 bases and V 5 bases, and 5 bases lay outside the gene matches. CDR1 is SNHLY and CDR2 is FYNNEI in the germline V gene. CDR3 length: 14 amino acids. CDR3 nucleotide sequence: TGTGCCAGCAGTTACAGGGGTCGTAACACTGAAGCTTTCTTT. It specifies CASSYRGRNTEAFF.

This clone was recorded a few times. The chain joins TRBV7-2 to TRBJ1-3; D uncertain. V was trimmed by 5 bases and J by 4 bases, leaving 9 bases between them. Germline V CDR1 and CDR2: SGHTA, FQGNSA. CDR3 length: 13 residues. The CDR3 DNA reads TGTGCCAGCAGCACTATGTTCGGAAACACCATATATTTT. It codes for CASSTMFGNTIYF. The whole variable domain, remainder taken from reference TRBV7-2 and TRBJ1-3, is GAGVSQSPSNKVTEKGKDVELRCDPISGHTALYWYRQSLGQGLEFLIYFQGNSAPDKSGLPSDRFSAERTGGSVSTLTIQRTQQEDSAVYLCASSTMFGNTIYFGEGSWLTVV.

The J gene is TRBJ2-7, the V gene TRBV20-1, with D possibly TRBD2 on 5 matching bases. In germline, CDR1 is DFQATT, CDR2 SNEGSKA (reference sequence). Trimming pared 3 bases from V and 3 bases from J, leaving 12 bases between. The CDR3 is made up of 13 amino acids. CDR3 bases: TGCAGTGCTAGTAGGGCTACTAGCTACGAGCAGTACTTC. It translates to CSASRATSYEQYF.

The V call is TRBV11-2, the J call TRBJ1-3; TRBD1 is a possible D gene (6 bases). The length of the CDR3 is 16 residues. The V gene's germline CDR1 is SGHAT and CDR2 FQNNGV. Trimming took 0 bases from V and 0 from J, leaving 9 bases between them. CDR3 DNA sequence: TGTGCCAGCAGCTTAGAACAACAGGGCTCTGGAAACACCATATATTTT. As protein: CASSLEQQGSGNTIYF.

By frequency in the sample, this clone is large. The rearrangement joins TRBV4-1 to TRBJ2-7; 12 bases fit TRBD1. The CDR3 contains 14 residues. Trimming cost V 3 bases and J 5 bases; bases outside gene matches: 2. Germline lookup yields CDR1 MGHRA and CDR2 YSYEKL. For the CDR3, the DNA is TGCGCCAGCAGCCAGGGACAGGGGGCCGACGAGCAGTACTTC. Its translation is CASSQGQGADEQYF.

This chain joins TRBV19 and TRBJ1-6; D is ambiguous. Per the germline V gene, CDR1 is LNHDA and CDR2 is SQIVND (reference sequence). The CDR3 spans 14 residues. With 5 bases removed from V and 4 bases from J, the gap between germline ends came to 9 bases. The CDR3 sequence is CASSRRDYNSPLHF. The CDR3 bases are TGTGCCAGTAGTCGACGGGATTATAATTCACCCCTCCACTTT.

The chain links TRBV5-4 to TRBJ2-1; the D gene is possibly TRBD2 (5 bases). This CDR3 is built from 14 residues. The germline V gene encodes CDR1 SGHNT and CDR2 YYREEE (reference sequence). Trimming removed 0 bases from V and 9 bases from J, with 13 bases in between. The CDR3 DNA reads TGTGCCAGCAGCTTGGACGGGGTCTATGGTGAGCAGTTCTTC. Its translation is CASSLDGVYGEQFF.

The J gene is TRBJ2-1, the V gene TRBV11-3, with D possibly being TRBD1 or TRBD2 (5 bases each). The CDR3 is 14 residues long. V lost 2 bases, J lost 8 bases, and 13 bases lay in between. The germline gives CDR1 SGHNT, CDR2 YENEEA. As DNA, the CDR3 is TGTGCCAGCAGCTTAATGGGGGTCAGGGATGAGCAGTTCTTC. As protein: CASSLMGVRDEQFF. The full variable domain, its missing parts supplied by reference TRBV11-3 and TRBJ2-1, is EAGVVQSPRYKIIEKKQPVAFWCNPISGHNTLYWYLQNLGQGPELLIRYENEEAVDDSQLPKDRFSAERLKGVDSTLKIQPAELGDSAVYLCASSLMGVRDEQFFGPGTRLTVL.